The rows below give T cell receptor beta chains drawn from one sample of a study of blood T cell repertoires in COVID-19. Data came from immunoSEQ multiplex PCR; TCRdb stores just in-frame clones and leaves some out. The sample lists approximately 100,000 clones, 75% to 90% occurring once. Sequencing was performed on peripheral blood. These receptors came from a human donor in a cohort sampled during active or convalescent COVID-19. Both conserved end residues are trimmed from each CDR3. A D gene is named only where the DNA matches it firmly. Only part of the rows carry a size: once, few, many, or a class if the clone is expanded.

d_call v_call clone_size cdr3_length cdr3_aa
- TRBV4-1 - 12 ASSQDSSGNTIY
- TRBV7-2 - 11 ASSPVMSGGYT
- TRBV7-2 once 15 ASSLTGSGPPRQPQH
- TRBV4-1 - 14 ASSQQRGTENEKLF
TRBD1 TRBV4-1 - 13 ASSQDNRGLRGYT
TRBD2 TRBV18 - 12 ASSRPTSGNEQF
TRBD1 TRBV4-1 - 12 ASSRQGSGSPLH
TRBD2 TRBV25-1 - 15 ASSDPGGGGAEDTQY
- TRBV5-4 - 15 ASSEVLRRSSYNEQF
- TRBV6-5 - 13 ASSSLRVSMSEAF
TRBD1 TRBV11-3 - 16 ASSLDPPQGGGNQPQH
- TRBV6-5 - 11 ASSYSAVYGYT
- TRBV28 - 11 ASSPPQTYGYT
- TRBV15 - 14 ATSRDNRGKSYGYT
- TRBV10-3 - 15 AISESKSRVAKNIQY
- TRBV7-8 - 14 ASSSFQGRRANVLT
- TRBV10-3 - 10 AIRMTDTEAF
TRBD1 TRBV28 - 12 ASSAPDRADGYT
- TRBV3-1/TRBV3-2 - 14 ASSQGDQGWNTEAF
- TRBV29-1 - 12 SGIGQIYTDTQY
TRBD2 TRBV7-2 - 12 ASSFSGGTGELF
TRBD1 TRBV19 once 17 ASSKSTGAERITNYGYT
TRBD1 TRBV2 - 16 ASSPGTGNARHGNTIY
TRBD1 TRBV5-1 once 12 ASSLTGANTEAF
- TRBV12-3/TRBV12-4 - 11 ASSSQGPLGYT
TRBD1 TRBV13 - 16 ASSFIKLWDRDYNEQF
- TRBV7-9 - 11 ASSLDRTDEAF
- TRBV2 - 12 ASTGSWSGTEAF
TRBD2 TRBV11-2 once 14 ASSLGSSGGPETQY
- TRBV2 few 11 AIQYTSNYGYT
- TRBV3-1/TRBV3-2 - 14 ASSQDLVARNYGYT
TRBD2 TRBV28 - 15 ASSLPGAGGPADTQY
- TRBV27 - 11 ASSFSRVNEQF
- TRBV5-5 - 13 ASSLGAGFTGELF
- TRBV30 - 12 AWSREGGGNTIY
TRBD1 TRBV7-2 - 14 ASSSGQVSYNQPQH
- TRBV4-2 - 13 ASSHPSGSGNTIY
- TRBV7-7 once 11 ASSLSSNTEAF